What follows are 32 T cell receptor beta chains derived from one specimen sequenced in a study of cytomegalovirus exposure and HLA in healthy donors. The PCR contained 60 Vbeta and 13 Jbeta primers. Repertoires were generated with immunoSEQ multiplex PCR, while TCRdb's copy carries only in-frame clones and drops some. The sample has 140,000 to 150,000 clones; approximately 9% are singletons. Material for sequencing was PBMCs. Receptors originate from a male donor in good health and CMV-seronegative.

This clone was recorded a few times. The chain uses TRBV7-2 and TRBJ1-5; D is unclear. The V gene lost 5 bases and the J gene lost 4 bases, with 12 bases spanning the gap. Germline assignment: CDR1 SGHTA and CDR2 FQGNSA. The CDR3 extends over 14 amino acids. CDR3 amino acids: CASSRRVDNQPQHF. Written as DNA, the CDR3 is TGTGCCAGCAGCCGCCGGGTCGATAATCAGCCCCAGCATTTT. Complete variable domain (other parts from reference TRBV7-2 and TRBJ1-5): GAGVSQSPSNKVTEKGKDVELRCDPISGHTALYWYRQSLGQGLEFLIYFQGNSAPDKSGLPSDRFSAERTGGSVSTLTIQRTQQEDSAVYLCASSRRVDNQPQHFGDGTRLSIL.

This clone has just a few counts. This chain's CDR3 is CASRGGDYSNQPQHF. The DNA of the CDR3 is TGTGCCAGTAGGGGCGGGGATTATAGCAATCAGCCCCAGCATTTT. The chain has TRBV19 and TRBJ1-5; D uncertain. In germline, CDR1 is LNHDA, CDR2 SQIVND (reference sequence). The CDR3 runs to 15 residues. The ends were cut back, 6 bases at V and 0 bases at J, with 12 bases in the middle.

This clone was detected only a few times. The chain has TRBV5-4 and TRBJ1-1, with 7 positions matching TRBD1. Losses at the gene ends were 0 bases for V and 6 bases for J; bases not matched to a gene: 2. Germline-derived CDR1 and CDR2 are SGHNT and YYREEE (reference sequence). The CDR3 is made up of 13 amino acids. Here the CDR3 DNA reads TGTGCCAGCAGCTTGGACAGGGGTCCTGAAGCTTTCTTT. Protein sequence: CASSLDRGPEAFF.

CDR3 DNA: TGTGCCAGCACTACGGACAGGGTCTACACTGAAGCTTTCTTT. This translates into CASTTDRVYTEAFF. The chain links TRBV18 to TRBJ1-1, with 8 bases identical to TRBD1. V shed 8 bases and J 3 bases; nucleotides not matched to a gene: 8. Germline V gene lookup returns CDR1 KGHSH and CDR2 LQKENI. The CDR3 loop spans 14 amino acids.

In this sample, this clone turned up a few times. This chain uses TRBV27 with TRBJ2-7; TRBD1 might be the D (5 bases). The CDR3 covers 14 residues. The germline V and J ends were trimmed by 3 bases and 5 bases, with 14 bases remaining between them. Germline lookup yields CDR1 MNHEY and CDR2 SMNVEV (reference sequence). The CDR3 bases are TGTGCCAGCAGTTTCTCAGGGAATCTCGACGAGCAGTACTTC. Residues: CASSFSGNLDEQYF.

V and J are TRBV25-1 and TRBJ1-2; D remains ambiguous. Germline CDR1 is MGHDK and CDR2 is SYGVNS. V was shortened by 1 base and J by 4 bases, with 10 bases between the two germline ends. CDR3 length: 14 amino acids. CDR3 sequence (DNA): TGTGCCAGCAGTGAATCCCCTGCGGTCTATGGCTACACCTTC. This gives the protein CASSESPAVYGYTF.

The table lists this clone with a few counts. J is TRBJ1-6 and V is TRBV4-3, with D possibly matching TRBD1 (6 bases). Germline V gives CDR1 LGHNA, CDR2 YSLEER. This CDR3 contains 18 residues. Trimming shortened V by 6 bases and J by 9 bases, and 27 bases separated the two germline ends. CDR3 sequence reads: CASSPKRAAGGLISPLHF. CDR3 in DNA: TGCGCCAGCAGTCCAAAGAGGGCGGCCGGGGGGCTTATTTCACCCCTCCACTTT.

The CDR3 coding sequence is TGTGCCAGTAGTAAAGTTAGCGGATCGACGGATACGCAGTATTTT. Its protein product is CASSKVSGSTDTQYF. The chain has TRBV19 and TRBJ2-3, with a possible D match to TRBD2 (6 bases). The germline V gene encodes CDR1 LNHDA and CDR2 SQIVND (reference sequence). With 4 bases removed from V and 6 bases from J, the gap between germline ends came to 17 bases. CDR3 length equals 15 residues.

Details on this clone: The junction departs from germline at one end; a sequencing error may be responsible. The V call is TRBV7-3, the J call TRBJ2-4; perhaps TRBD1 as D (5 bases). The germline V gene has CDR1 SGHTA and CDR2 FQGTGA. This CDR3 is built from 10 residues. The CDR3: CASSLRGPEF. CDR3 nucleotides: TGTGCCAGCAGCTTAAGGGGCCCCGAATTC.

The J gene is TRBJ2-1, the V gene TRBV11-3, with TRBD2 identical over 12 bases. CDR1 is SGHNT, CDR2 YENEEA, per germline. V lost 5 bases, J lost 5 bases, and 4 bases stayed unmatched. This CDR3 comprises 15 residues. CDR3 bases: TGTGCCAGCAGCAATCTAGCGGGAGGGAACAATGAGCAGTTCTTC. It codes for CASSNLAGGNNEQFF.

J is TRBJ2-7 and V is TRBV7-7, with 7 bases matching TRBD1. Trimming removed 1 base from V and 4 bases from J; junction bases left unmatched: 4. The CDR3 sequence is 14 residues long. CDR1 and CDR2 (germline): SSHAT, FNYEAQ (reference sequence). The CDR3 spells CASSLGQGDYEQYF. CDR3 nucleotide sequence: TGTGCCAGCAGCTTAGGCCAGGGGGATTACGAGCAGTACTTC.

This clone was counted between two and nine times. V and J are TRBV6-1 and TRBJ2-7; a weak D match, TRBD1 (5 bases). V gave up 5 bases and J gave up 3 bases, with 14 bases separating them. Germline CDR1 is MNHNS and CDR2 is SASEGT. The CDR3 runs to 14 residues. The CDR3 nucleotides are TGTGCCAGCAGTAGCTGGGGCAGGAGCTACGAGCAGTACTTC. Protein product: CASSSWGRSYEQYF.

This clone showed up just a few times. The chain recombines TRBV6-5 with TRBJ2-3, with 8 bases matching TRBD1. Germline V gives CDR1 MNHEY, CDR2 SVGAGI. The CDR3 loop spans 14 amino acids. The ends lost 2 bases at V and 5 bases at J; junction bases unmatched: 3. The DNA of the CDR3 is TGTGCCAGCAGTTACGGACAGGGACTAGATACGCAGTATTTT. Its protein is CASSYGQGLDTQYF.

This clone was observed a few times. This rearrangement joins TRBV28 to TRBJ2-7, with D maybe TRBD2 (5 bases). CDR3 length: 13 amino acids. V dropped 4 bases and J dropped 0 bases, with 7 bases sitting between them. Germline CDR1 reads MDHEN; CDR2 reads SYDVKM. The CDR3 sequence is CASSSDFSYEQYF. The CDR3 region has the DNA TGTGCCAGCAGTTCGGACTTCTCCTACGAGCAGTACTTC.

The V and J genes are TRBV30 and TRBJ2-5; 13 nucleotides align to TRBD2. CDR3 size: 17 residues. Trimming removed 2 bases from V and 6 bases from J; junction bases left unmatched: 12. Germline V gene data show CDR1 as GTSNPN and CDR2 as SVGIG (reference sequence). CDR3 nucleotide sequence: TGTGCCTGGAGTCCCCGTACTAGCGGGAGGGCCGTAAAGACCCAGTACTTC. This translates into CAWSPRTSGRAVKTQYF.

This clone showed up just a few times. The chain carries TRBV28 and TRBJ2-7; 8 bases are a match to TRBD1. The CDR3 length is 15 residues. V lost 6 bases, J lost 4 bases, and 11 bases stayed unmatched. The germline V gene has CDR1 MDHEN and CDR2 SYDVKM. This CDR3 is CASSDTTGDEYEQYF. The CDR3, as DNA: TGTGCCAGCAGCGACACGACAGGGGACGAATACGAGCAGTACTTC.

The CDR3 DNA is TGCAGCTATCTAGCAGTCTCCTACAATGAGCAGTTCTTC. Amino acids: CSYLAVSYNEQFF. The chain carries TRBV29-1 and TRBJ2-1, with D tentatively TRBD2 (5 bases). V dropped 8 bases and J dropped 0 bases, with 11 bases sitting between them. Germline assignment: CDR1 SQVTM and CDR2 ANQGSEA. The CDR3 extends over 13 amino acids.

This clone was seen a handful of times. The chain joins TRBV5-1 to TRBJ1-2; D perhaps matches TRBD1 (5 bases). The germline gives CDR1 SGHRS, CDR2 YFSETQ. The CDR3 length is 15 residues. Trimming pared 0 bases from V and 8 bases from J, leaving 17 bases between. CDR3 in DNA: TGCGCCAGCAGCTTGGAGGGGCAGGGATCCTCGGGCTACACCTTC. Translated: CASSLEGQGSSGYTF. Based on the CDR3 plus reference TRBV5-1 and TRBJ1-2, the full variable domain is KAGVTQTPRYLIKTRGQQVTLSCSPISGHRSVSWYQQTPGQGLQFLFEYFSETQRNKGNFPGRFSGRQFSNSRSEMNVSTLELGDSALYLCASSLEGQGSSGYTFGSGTRLTVV.

This clone appeared a few times. V and J are TRBV2 and TRBJ1-4; 8 bases match TRBD1. Trimming took 9 bases from V and 3 from J; bases not matched to a gene: 12. CDR3 size: 16 residues. The V gene's germline CDR1 is SNHLY and CDR2 FYNNEI. The CDR3 protein is CASSRQGRAANEKLFF. CDR3 nucleotides: TGTGCCAGTAGCCGACAGGGGAGGGCTGCTAATGAAAAACTGTTTTTT.

This clone appeared a few times. J is TRBJ2-7 and V is TRBV29-1; maybe TRBD1 (5 bases). Trimming removed 3 bases from V and 1 base from J, with 10 bases in between. Germline values: CDR1 SQVTM, CDR2 ANQGSEA. CDR3 size: 13 residues. Written as DNA, the CDR3 is TGCAGCGTTGATTTGACAGATTCCTACGAGCAGTACTTC. Protein product: CSVDLTDSYEQYF.

J is TRBJ2-5 and V is TRBV2; D is perhaps TRBD1 (6 bases). The CDR3 length is 14 residues. Trimming took off 7 bases at V and 5 bases at J, with 17 bases between the two ends. Germline V gene sequence: CDR1 SNHLY, CDR2 FYNNEI. DNA of the CDR3: TGTGCCAGCAACCCGACAGGAGTGGACGAGACCCAGTACTTC. Residues: CASNPTGVDETQYF.

The chain has TRBV9 and TRBJ2-1, with 10 bases lining up with TRBD2. Germline CDR1 and CDR2: SGDLS and YYNGEE. The CDR3 has 18 residues. V was pared by 0 bases and J by 8 bases, with 14 bases of the junction left unmatched. CDR3 sequence: CASSVATSPSGSIHEQFF. CDR3 nucleotides: TGTGCCAGCAGCGTAGCTACTTCCCCTAGCGGGAGTATCCATGAGCAGTTCTTC. Supplemented by reference TRBV9 and TRBJ2-1, the full variable domain reads DSGVTQTPKHLITATGQRVTLRCSPRSGDLSVYWYQQSLDQGLQFLIQYYNGEERAKGNILERFSAQQFPDLHSELNLSSLELGDSALYFCASSVATSPSGSIHEQFFGPGTRLTVL.

This chain connects TRBV28 to TRBJ1-2; TRBD1 matches 9 bases. Germline assignment: CDR1 MDHEN and CDR2 SYDVKM. CDR3 length equals 15 residues. V shed 3 bases and J 1 base; nucleotides not matched to a gene: 3. CDR3 region: CASSFRDRVNYGYTF. The CDR3 nucleotides read TGTGCCAGCAGTTTCCGGGACAGGGTTAACTATGGCTACACCTTC.

A few counts support this clone. The chain uses TRBV25-1 and TRBJ1-2; 7 nucleotides agree with TRBD1. CDR1 and CDR2 (germline): MGHDK, SYGVNS. CDR3 length: 14 residues. J gave up 2 bases and V 6 bases, and 6 bases lay outside the gene matches. As DNA, the CDR3 is TGTGCCAGCAGGGGGACAGACACAAACTATGGCTACACCTTC. Protein product: CASRGTDTNYGYTF.

This clone was counted between two and nine times. The genes are TRBV5-1 and TRBJ2-5; 9 bases match TRBD1. J lost 5 bases, V lost 4 bases, and 12 bases had no gene match. The CDR3 is 16 residues long. Germline V gene data show CDR1 as SGHRS and CDR2 as YFSETQ. Here the CDR3 reads CASSGAVQGAGETQYF. The CDR3 bases are TGCGCCAGCAGCGGGGCCGTACAGGGGGCTGGTGAGACCCAGTACTTC. The whole variable domain, remainder taken from reference TRBV5-1 and TRBJ2-5, is KAGVTQTPRYLIKTRGQQVTLSCSPISGHRSVSWYQQTPGQGLQFLFEYFSETQRNKGNFPGRFSGRQFSNSRSEMNVSTLELGDSALYLCASSGAVQGAGETQYFGPGTRLLVL.

V is TRBV6-5 and J is TRBJ1-2; D is unresolved. V was pared by 0 bases and J by 1 base, with 6 bases between. This CDR3 spans 14 amino acids. Germline V lookup: CDR1 MNHEY, CDR2 SVGAGI. The CDR3 loop reads CASSYSNNNYGYTF. CDR3 DNA sequence: TGTGCCAGCAGTTACTCGAACAATAACTATGGCTACACCTTC.

V is TRBV7-9 and J is TRBJ2-7; D perhaps matches TRBD1 (5 bases). V lost 8 bases to trimming and J lost 2 bases, with 10 bases between them. The CDR3 runs 12 residues. The germline V gene encodes CDR1 SEHNR and CDR2 FQNEAQ (reference sequence). In nucleotides, the CDR3 is TGTGCCAGCGAGACAGACACCTACGAGCAGTACTTC. Protein sequence: CASETDTYEQYF.

The chain combines TRBV7-9 with TRBJ1-1; D remains ambiguous. CDR1 is SEHNR, CDR2 FQNEAQ, per germline (reference sequence). Trimming pared 5 bases from V and 1 base from J, leaving 14 bases between. The CDR3 spans 15 residues. The CDR3 here is CASSPGRISNTEAFF. CDR3 nucleotides: TGTGCCAGCAGCCCCGGTCGCATTTCGAACACTGAAGCTTTCTTT.

J is TRBJ2-7 and V is TRBV4-1; TRBD2 aligns across 10 bases. V lost 2 bases to trimming and J lost 0 bases; unmatched junction nucleotides: 4. This CDR3 is built from 16 residues. CDR1 and CDR2 (germline): MGHRA, YSYEKL. The CDR3 sequence is CASSQQPSGSSYEQYF. The CDR3 DNA follows: TGCGCCAGCAGCCAACAACCTAGCGGGAGCTCCTACGAGCAGTACTTC.

This clone was detected a few times. The rearrangement links TRBV11-2 to TRBJ2-2; no clear D gene. The germline V gene has CDR1 SGHAT and CDR2 FQNNGV. The CDR3 is made up of 14 amino acids. Trimming stripped 2 bases from V and 1 base from J, with 5 bases between. As DNA, the CDR3 is TGTGCCAGCAGCTTATACGGGAACACCGGGGAGCTGTTTTTT. The encoded protein is CASSLYGNTGELFF. Full variable domain (missing parts from reference TRBV11-2 and TRBJ2-2): EAGVAQSPRYKIIEKRQSVAFWCNPISGHATLYWYQQILGQGPKLLIQFQNNGVVDDSQLPKDRFSAERLKGVDSTLKIQPAKLEDSAVYLCASSLYGNTGELFFGEGSRLTVL.

In this sample, this clone turned up a few times. This chain links TRBV4-3 with TRBJ1-5; D gene unclear. With 0 bases removed from V and 2 bases from J, the gap between germline ends came to 8 bases. This CDR3 is built from 15 residues. The germline CDR1 and CDR2 sequences are LGHNA and YSLEER. The CDR3 region is CASSQDRSGNQPQHF. In nucleotides, the CDR3 is TGCGCCAGCAGCCAAGATAGGAGCGGCAATCAGCCCCAGCATTTT.

The rearrangement uses TRBV28 and TRBJ1-4, with D unresolved. CDR1 and CDR2 from the germline V gene are MDHEN and SYDVKM. CDR3 length equals 20 residues. The V gene lost 0 bases and the J gene lost 0 bases, with 20 bases spanning the gap. The CDR3 loop is CASSLWKVVGRNTTNEKLFF. As DNA, the CDR3 is TGTGCCAGCAGTTTATGGAAGGTCGTGGGCAGGAACACAACTAATGAAAAACTGTTTTTT.